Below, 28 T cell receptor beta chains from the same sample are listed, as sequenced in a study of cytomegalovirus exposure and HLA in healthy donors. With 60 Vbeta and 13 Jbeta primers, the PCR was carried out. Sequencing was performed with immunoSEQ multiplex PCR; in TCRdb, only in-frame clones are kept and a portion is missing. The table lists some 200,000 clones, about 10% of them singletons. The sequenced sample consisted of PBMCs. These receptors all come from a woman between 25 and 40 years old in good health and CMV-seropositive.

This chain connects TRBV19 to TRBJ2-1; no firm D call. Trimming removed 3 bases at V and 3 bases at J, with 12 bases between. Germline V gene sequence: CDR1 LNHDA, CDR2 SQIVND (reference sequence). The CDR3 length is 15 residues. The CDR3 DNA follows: TGTGCCAGTAGTATTGGGCTACTCCGCTACAATGAGCAGTTCTTC. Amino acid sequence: CASSIGLLRYNEQFF. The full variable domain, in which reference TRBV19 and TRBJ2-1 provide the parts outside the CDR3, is DGGITQSPKYLFRKEGQNVTLSCEQNLNHDAMYWYRQDPGQGLRLIYYSQIVNDFQKGDIAEGYSVSREKKESFPLTVTSAQKNPTAFYLCASSIGLLRYNEQFFGPGTRLTVL.

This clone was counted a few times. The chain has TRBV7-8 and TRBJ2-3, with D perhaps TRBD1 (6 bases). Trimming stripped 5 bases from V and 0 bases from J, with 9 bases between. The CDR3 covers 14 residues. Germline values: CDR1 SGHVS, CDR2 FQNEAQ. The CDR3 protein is CASSKQGSTDTQYF. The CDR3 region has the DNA TGTGCCAGCAGCAAACAGGGCAGCACAGATACGCAGTATTTT.

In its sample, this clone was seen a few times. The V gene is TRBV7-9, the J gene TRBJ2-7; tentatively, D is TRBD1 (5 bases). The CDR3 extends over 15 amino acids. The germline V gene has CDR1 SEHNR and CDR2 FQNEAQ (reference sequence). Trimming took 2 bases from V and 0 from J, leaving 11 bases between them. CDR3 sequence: CASSLSAGSSYEQYF. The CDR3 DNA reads TGTGCCAGCAGCTTAAGTGCAGGGTCCTCCTACGAGCAGTACTTC.

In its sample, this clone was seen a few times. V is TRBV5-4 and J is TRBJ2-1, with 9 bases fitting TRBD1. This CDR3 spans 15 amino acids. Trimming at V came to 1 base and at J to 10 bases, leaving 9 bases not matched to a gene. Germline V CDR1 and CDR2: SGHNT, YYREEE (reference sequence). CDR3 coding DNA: TGTGCCAGCAGCTTGATGACAGGGGGACGACTCGAGCAGTTCTTC. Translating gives CASSLMTGGRLEQFF. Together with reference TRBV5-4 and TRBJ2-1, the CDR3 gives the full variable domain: ETGVTQSPTHLIKTRGQQVTLRCSSQSGHNTVSWYQQALGQGPQFIFQYYREEENGRGNFPPRFSGLQFPNYSSELNVNALELDDSALYLCASSLMTGGRLEQFFGPGTRLTVL.

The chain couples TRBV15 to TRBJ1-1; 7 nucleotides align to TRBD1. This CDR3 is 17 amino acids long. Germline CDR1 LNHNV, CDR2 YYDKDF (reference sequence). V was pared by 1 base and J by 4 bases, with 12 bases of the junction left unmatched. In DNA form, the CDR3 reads TGTGCCACCAGCAGAGGGGGCCTTGAGGGGGCAGGCACTGAAGCTTTCTTT. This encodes CATSRGGLEGAGTEAFF.

The CDR3 region is CASRNTGAGSYEQYF. The CDR3 DNA is TGTGCCAGCAGGAACACAGGGGCCGGCTCCTACGAGCAGTACTTC. The genes are TRBV2 and TRBJ2-7; 7 bases fit TRBD1. The CDR3 runs 15 residues. Germline CDR1 is SNHLY and CDR2 is FYNNEI. Trimming at V came to 6 bases and at J to 0 bases, leaving 8 bases not matched to a gene.

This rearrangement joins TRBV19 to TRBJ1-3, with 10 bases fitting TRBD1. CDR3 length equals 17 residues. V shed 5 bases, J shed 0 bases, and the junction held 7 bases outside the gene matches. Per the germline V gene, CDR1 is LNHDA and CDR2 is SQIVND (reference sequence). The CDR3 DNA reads TGTGCCAGTAGTTCGGGGACAGGGGTCGTCTCTGGAAACACCATATATTTT. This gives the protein CASSSGTGVVSGNTIYF.

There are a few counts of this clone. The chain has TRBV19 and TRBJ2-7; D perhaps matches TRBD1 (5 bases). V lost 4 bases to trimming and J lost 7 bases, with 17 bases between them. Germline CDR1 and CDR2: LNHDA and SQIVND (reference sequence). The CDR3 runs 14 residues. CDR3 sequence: CASSRGLPTGEQYF. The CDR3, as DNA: TGTGCCAGTAGTAGGGGCCTGCCGACCGGTGAGCAGTACTTC.

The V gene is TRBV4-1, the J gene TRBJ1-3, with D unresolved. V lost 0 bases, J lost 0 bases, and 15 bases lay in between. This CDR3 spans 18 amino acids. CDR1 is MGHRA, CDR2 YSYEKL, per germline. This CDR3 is CASSQDWQAGISGNTIYF. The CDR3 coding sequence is TGCGCCAGCAGCCAAGATTGGCAGGCCGGCATCTCTGGAAACACCATATATTTT.

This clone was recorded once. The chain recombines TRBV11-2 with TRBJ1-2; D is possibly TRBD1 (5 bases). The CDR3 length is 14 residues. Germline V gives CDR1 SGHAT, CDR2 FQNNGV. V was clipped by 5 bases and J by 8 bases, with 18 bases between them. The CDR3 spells CASSARDHTGGYTF. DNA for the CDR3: TGTGCCAGCAGCGCGCGGGACCATACCGGCGGCTACACCTTC.

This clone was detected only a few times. CDR3 coding DNA: TGCGCCAGCAGGCTGACAGTTACCTACGAGCAGTACTTC. This gives the protein CASRLTVTYEQYF. This chain joins TRBV10-2 and TRBJ2-7; tentative D call: TRBD1 (5 bases). Trimming took 6 bases from V and 2 from J, leaving 11 bases between them. Germline CDR1 is WSHSY and CDR2 is SAAADI. The CDR3 has 13 residues.

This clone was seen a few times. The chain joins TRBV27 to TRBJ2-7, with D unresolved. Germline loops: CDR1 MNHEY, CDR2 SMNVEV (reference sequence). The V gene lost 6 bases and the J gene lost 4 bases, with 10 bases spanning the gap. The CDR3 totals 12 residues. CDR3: CASSSNYYEQYF. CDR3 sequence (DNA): TGTGCCAGCAGCTCGAACTATTACGAGCAGTACTTC.

The CDR3 DNA reads as TGTGCCAGCAGCTCGAAGGACAGGGGAGGGTCTGAAGCTTTCTTT. As protein: CASSSKDRGGSEAFF. The chain carries TRBV5-4 and TRBJ1-1, with 9 bases that match TRBD1. Germline V lookup: CDR1 SGHNT, CDR2 YYREEE (reference sequence). The CDR3 is made up of 15 amino acids. V was pared by 3 bases and J by 6 bases, with 9 bases of the junction left unmatched.

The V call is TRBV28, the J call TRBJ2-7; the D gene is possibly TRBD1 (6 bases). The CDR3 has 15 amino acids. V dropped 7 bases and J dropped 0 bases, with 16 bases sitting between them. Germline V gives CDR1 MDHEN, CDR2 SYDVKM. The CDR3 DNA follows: TGTGCCAGCATCCCGATCCAGACAGGCTCCTACGAGCAGTACTTC. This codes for CASIPIQTGSYEQYF.

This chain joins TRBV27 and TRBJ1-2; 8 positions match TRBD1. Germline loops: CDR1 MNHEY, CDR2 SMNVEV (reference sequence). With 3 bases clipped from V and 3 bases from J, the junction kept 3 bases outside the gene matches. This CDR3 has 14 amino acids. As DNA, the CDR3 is TGTGCCAGCAGTTTGGGACAGGCACACTATGGCTACACCTTC. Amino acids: CASSLGQAHYGYTF.

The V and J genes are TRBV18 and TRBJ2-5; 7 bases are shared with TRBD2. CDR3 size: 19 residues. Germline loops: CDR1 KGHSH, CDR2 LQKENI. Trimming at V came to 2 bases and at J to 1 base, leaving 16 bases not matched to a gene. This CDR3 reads CASSPVAGPKWGGQETQYF. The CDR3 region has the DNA TGTGCCAGCTCACCAGTGGCGGGACCCAAGTGGGGGGGCCAAGAGACCCAGTACTTC.

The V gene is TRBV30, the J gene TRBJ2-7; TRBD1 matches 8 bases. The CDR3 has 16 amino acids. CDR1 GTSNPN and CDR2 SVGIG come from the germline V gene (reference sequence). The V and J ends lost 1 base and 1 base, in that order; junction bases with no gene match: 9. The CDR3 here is CAWSGQGAILSYEQYF. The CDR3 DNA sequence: TGTGCCTGGAGTGGGCAGGGGGCTATCCTTTCCTACGAGCAGTACTTC.

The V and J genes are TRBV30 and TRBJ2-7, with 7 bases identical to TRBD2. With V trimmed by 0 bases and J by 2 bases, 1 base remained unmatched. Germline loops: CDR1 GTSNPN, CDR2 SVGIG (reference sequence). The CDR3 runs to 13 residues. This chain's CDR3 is CAWSVGGTYEQYF. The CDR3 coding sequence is TGTGCCTGGAGTGTGGGGGGGACCTACGAGCAGTACTTC.

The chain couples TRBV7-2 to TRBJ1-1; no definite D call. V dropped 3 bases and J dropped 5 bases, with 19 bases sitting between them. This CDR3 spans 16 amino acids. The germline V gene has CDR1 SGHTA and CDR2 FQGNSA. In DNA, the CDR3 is TGTGCCAGCAGCTTGGCCGGGAAAGGAGTAAAGACTGAAGCTTTCTTT. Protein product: CASSLAGKGVKTEAFF.

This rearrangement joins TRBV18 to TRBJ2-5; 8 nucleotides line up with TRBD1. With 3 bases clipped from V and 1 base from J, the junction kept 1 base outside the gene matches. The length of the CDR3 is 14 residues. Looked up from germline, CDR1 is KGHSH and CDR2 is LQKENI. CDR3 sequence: CASSPGQAQETQYF. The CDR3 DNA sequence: TGTGCCAGCTCACCGGGACAGGCCCAAGAGACCCAGTACTTC.

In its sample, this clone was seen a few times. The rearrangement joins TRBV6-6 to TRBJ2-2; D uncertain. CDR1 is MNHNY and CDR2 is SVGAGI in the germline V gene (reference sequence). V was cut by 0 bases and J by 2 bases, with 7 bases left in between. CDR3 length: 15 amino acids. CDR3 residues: CASSYSAVNTGELFF. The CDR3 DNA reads TGTGCCAGCAGTTACTCGGCGGTTAACACCGGGGAGCTGTTTTTT.

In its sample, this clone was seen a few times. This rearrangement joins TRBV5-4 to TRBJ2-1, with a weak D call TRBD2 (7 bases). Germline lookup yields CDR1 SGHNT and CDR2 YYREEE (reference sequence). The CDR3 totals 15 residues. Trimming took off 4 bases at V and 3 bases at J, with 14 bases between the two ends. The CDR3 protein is CASSLGGGGYNEQFF. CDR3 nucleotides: TGTGCCAGCAGCCTCGGAGGGGGGGGCTACAATGAGCAGTTCTTC.

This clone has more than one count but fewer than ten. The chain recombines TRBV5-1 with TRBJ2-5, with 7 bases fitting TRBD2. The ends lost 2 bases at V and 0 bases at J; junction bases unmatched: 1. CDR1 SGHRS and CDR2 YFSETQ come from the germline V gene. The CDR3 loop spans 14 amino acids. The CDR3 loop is CASSFSGNQETQYF. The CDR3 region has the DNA TGCGCCAGCAGCTTCAGCGGGAACCAAGAGACCCAGTACTTC.

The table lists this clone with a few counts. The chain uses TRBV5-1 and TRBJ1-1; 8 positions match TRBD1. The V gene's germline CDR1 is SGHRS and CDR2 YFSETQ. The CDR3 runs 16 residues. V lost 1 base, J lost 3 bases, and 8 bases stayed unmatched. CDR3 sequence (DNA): TGCGCCAGCAGCTTGTTACAGGGGGGTTGGGACACTGAAGCTTTCTTT. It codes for CASSLLQGGWDTEAFF.

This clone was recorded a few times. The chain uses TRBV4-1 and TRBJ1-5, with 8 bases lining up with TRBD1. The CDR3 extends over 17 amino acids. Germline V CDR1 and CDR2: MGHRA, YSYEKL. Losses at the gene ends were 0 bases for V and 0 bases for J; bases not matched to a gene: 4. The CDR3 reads CASSQEGTGISNQPQHF. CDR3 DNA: TGCGCCAGCAGCCAAGAGGGGACAGGAATTAGCAATCAGCCCCAGCATTTT.

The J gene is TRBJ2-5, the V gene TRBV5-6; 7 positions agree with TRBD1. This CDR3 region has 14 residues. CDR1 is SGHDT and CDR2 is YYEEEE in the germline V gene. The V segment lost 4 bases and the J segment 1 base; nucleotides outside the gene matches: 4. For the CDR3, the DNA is TGTGCCAGCAGCCGTTGGACAGGCCAAGAGACCCAGTACTTC. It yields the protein CASSRWTGQETQYF.

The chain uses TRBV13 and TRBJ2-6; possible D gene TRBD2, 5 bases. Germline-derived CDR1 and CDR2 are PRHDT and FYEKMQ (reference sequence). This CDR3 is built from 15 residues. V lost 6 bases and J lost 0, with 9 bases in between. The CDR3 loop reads CASREGLSGANVLTF. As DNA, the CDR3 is TGTGCCAGCAGGGAAGGACTCTCTGGGGCCAACGTCCTGACTTTC.

The CDR3 DNA follows: TGTGCCAGCAGCCCGTACAGGCCTCAATCCTATAATTCACCCCTCCACTTT. It translates to CASSPYRPQSYNSPLHF. This chain uses TRBV14 with TRBJ1-6, with a weak D call TRBD1 (5 bases). The germline V and J ends were trimmed by 4 bases and 1 base, with 14 bases remaining between them. CDR1 is SGHDN and CDR2 is FVKESK in the germline V gene. The CDR3 has 17 residues. The full variable domain, in which reference TRBV14 and TRBJ1-6 provide the parts outside the CDR3, is EAGVTQFPSHSVIEKGQTVTLRCDPISGHDNLYWYRRVMGKEIKFLLHFVKESKQDESGMPNNRFLAERTGGTYSTLKVQPAELEDSGVYFCASSPYRPQSYNSPLHFGNGTRLTVT.